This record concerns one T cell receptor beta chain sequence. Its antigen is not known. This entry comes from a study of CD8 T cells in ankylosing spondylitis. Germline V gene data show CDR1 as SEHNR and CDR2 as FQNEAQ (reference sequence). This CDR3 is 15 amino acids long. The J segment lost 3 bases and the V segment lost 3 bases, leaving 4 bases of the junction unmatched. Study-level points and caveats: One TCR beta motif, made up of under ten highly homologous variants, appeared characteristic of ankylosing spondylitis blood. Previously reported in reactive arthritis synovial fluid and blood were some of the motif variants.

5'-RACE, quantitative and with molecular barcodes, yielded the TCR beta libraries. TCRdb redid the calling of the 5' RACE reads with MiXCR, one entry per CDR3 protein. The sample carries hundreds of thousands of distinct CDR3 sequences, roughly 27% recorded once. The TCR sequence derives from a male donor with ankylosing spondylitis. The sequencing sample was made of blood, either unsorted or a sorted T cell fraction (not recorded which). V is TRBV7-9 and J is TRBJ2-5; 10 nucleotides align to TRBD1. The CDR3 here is CASSLGQGSKETQYF. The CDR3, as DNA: TGTGCCAGCAGCTTGGGACAGGGGAGCAAAGAGACCCAGTACTTC.